Following are 21 T cell receptor beta chains from one sample sequenced in a study of T cell repertoires in cytomegalovirus infection. These receptors are not linked to any known antigen. Each CDR3 protein is one row after TCRdb ran MiXCR on the reads. Among roughly 120,000 distinct CDR3 sequences listed, roughly a third were seen once. This specimen was CD8+ T cells from cultured PBMCs, taken from culture after CMV antigen stimulation. The receptors were sampled from a human donor in good health (CMV status not recorded). Some clones in this sample may be carry-over from other donors' samples.

This chain uses TRBV27 with TRBJ2-7; 10 bases fit TRBD1. Trimming cost V 3 bases and J 5 bases; bases outside gene matches: 7. CDR1 and CDR2 (germline): MNHEY, SMNVEV (reference sequence). This CDR3 region has 15 residues. This CDR3 is CASSFIGTGVHEQYF. CDR3 bases: TGTGCCAGCAGTTTTATCGGGACAGGGGTCCACGAGCAGTACTTC.

This clonotype has just a few counts. J is TRBJ1-2 and V is TRBV11-2; D not resolved. The length of the CDR3 is 15 residues. From germline, CDR1 is SGHAT and CDR2 FQNNGV. The germline V and J ends were trimmed by 0 bases and 0 bases, with 8 bases remaining between them. CDR3 in amino acids: CASSLELGTNYGYTF. The CDR3 region has the DNA TGTGCCAGCAGCTTAGAGCTAGGAACTAACTATGGCTACACCTTC.

V is TRBV6-1 and J is TRBJ1-5; TRBD1 matches 9 bases. This CDR3 has 18 amino acids. The V gene end was trimmed by 6 bases and the J gene end by 0 bases; junction bases not matched to a gene: 12. The germline V gene has CDR1 MNHNS and CDR2 SASEGT. CDR3 coding DNA: TGTGCCAGCAGCTACTCAGGACAGGGGATAAATAGCAATCAGCCCCAGCATTTT. Protein product: CASSYSGQGINSNQPQHF.

The chain combines TRBV6-8 with TRBJ1-1; D is uncertain. This CDR3 contains 13 residues. The germline V gene encodes CDR1 MNHGY and CDR2 SAAAGT. V lost 5 bases to trimming and J lost 3 bases, with 10 bases between them. In DNA form, the CDR3 reads TGTGCCAGCAGTGTGGATGGGGACACTGAAGCTTTCTTT. Translated, it gives CASSVDGDTEAFF.

This clonotype occurred a few times. CDR3 sequence (DNA): TGTGCCAGCAGCTTATTCAGCGGGGGGACCGGGGAGCTGTTTTTT. Protein product: CASSLFSGGTGELFF. This chain uses TRBV7-2 with TRBJ2-2; 9 bases line up with TRBD2. This CDR3 spans 15 amino acids. Per germline, CDR1 SGHTA and CDR2 FQGNSA. J gave up 5 bases and V 2 bases, and 3 bases lay outside the gene matches.

This clonotype was counted a few times. The rearrangement uses TRBV6-1 and TRBJ1-5; a weak D match, TRBD1 (5 bases). This CDR3 is built from 15 residues. Trimming pared 6 bases from V and 1 base from J, leaving 13 bases between. Germline-derived CDR1 and CDR2 are MNHNS and SASEGT. In nucleotides, the CDR3 is TGTGCCAGCAGGGTGGTTCGGGACAGCAATCAGCCCCAGCATTTT. Protein: CASRVVRDSNQPQHF.

The V gene is TRBV5-6, the J gene TRBJ2-3, with D perhaps matching TRBD1 (6 bases). The CDR3 contains 13 residues. Germline assignment: CDR1 SGHDT and CDR2 YYEEEE. V dropped 4 bases and J dropped 4 bases, with 10 bases sitting between them. The CDR3 nucleotides read TGTGCCAGCAGCCTACAGGGTCCAGATACGCAGTATTTT. Encoded protein: CASSLQGPDTQYF.

This clonotype was counted many times. V usage is TRBV7-8 and J usage is TRBJ2-7; 11 nucleotides align to TRBD1. This CDR3 is built from 14 residues. The V segment lost 8 bases and the J segment 6 bases; nucleotides outside the gene matches: 9. The germline V gene has CDR1 SGHVS and CDR2 FQNEAQ. CDR3 residues: CASLSRDRGSEQYF. CDR3 in DNA: TGTGCCAGCCTTTCAAGGGACAGGGGGTCCGAGCAGTACTTC.

The chain carries TRBV19 and TRBJ1-4; D uncertain. The CDR3 runs to 14 residues. The germline V gene encodes CDR1 LNHDA and CDR2 SQIVND (reference sequence). The V end lost 10 bases, the J end lost 6 bases, and 18 bases lay between the germline ends. The CDR3 protein is CATQSGNSHEKLFF. Written as DNA, the CDR3 is TGTGCCACCCAATCGGGTAATTCTCATGAAAAACTGTTTTTT.

The chain combines TRBV7-6 with TRBJ2-2, with D uncertain. The V end was cut by 5 bases, the J end by 7 bases, with 8 bases between. The germline gives CDR1 SGHVS, CDR2 FNYEAQ. The CDR3 extends over 12 amino acids. The CDR3 is CASSAGSGELFF. Written as DNA, the CDR3 is TGTGCCAGCAGCGCCGGTAGCGGGGAGCTGTTTTTT.

This clonotype was detected ten times or more. The chain combines TRBV28 with TRBJ2-2; D is uncertain. This CDR3 spans 14 amino acids. Germline values: CDR1 MDHEN, CDR2 SYDVKM. The V end was cut by 3 bases, the J end by 1 base, with 6 bases between. The CDR3 sequence is CASSLRQNTGELFF. CDR3 in DNA: TGTGCCAGCAGTTTGAGGCAGAACACCGGGGAGCTGTTTTTT.

CDR3 sequence (DNA): TGTGCCAGCAGAACTAGCGGGGGGTCGGAGACCCAGTACTTC. Translated, it gives CASRTSGGSETQYF. The chain recombines TRBV12-3 or TRBV12-4 with TRBJ2-5; 12 nucleotides line up with TRBD2. This CDR3 has 14 amino acids. The trim removed 6 bases at V and 5 bases at J, leaving 4 bases unmatched.

The chain joins TRBV7-9 to TRBJ2-7; unclear D gene. The CDR3 extends over 11 amino acids. Per the germline V gene, CDR1 is SEHNR and CDR2 is FQNEAQ (reference sequence). The V end lost 5 bases, the J end lost 7 bases, and 9 bases lay between the germline ends. The CDR3 nucleotides read TGTGCCAGCAGCCCGATATTTGAGCAGTACTTC. Translation gives CASSPIFEQYF.

This clonotype was recorded a few times. This sequence joins TRBV6-5 and TRBJ2-2; 15 nucleotides align to TRBD2. Trimming removed 0 bases from V and 5 bases from J; junction bases left unmatched: 7. Germline assignment: CDR1 MNHEY and CDR2 SVGAGI. The CDR3 consists of 19 residues. CDR3 nucleotide sequence: TGTGCCAGCAGTTACTCAAATGTGGGACTAGCGGGGGGAACCGGGGAGCTGTTTTTT. Residues: CASSYSNVGLAGGTGELFF.

This clonotype has ten or more counts. The chain couples TRBV7-8 to TRBJ2-1; the match to TRBD2 covers 12 bases. Germline values: CDR1 SGHVS, CDR2 FQNEAQ. This CDR3 has 15 residues. V was pared by 4 bases and J by 7 bases, with 5 bases of the junction left unmatched. The CDR3, as DNA: TGTGCCAGCAGCTCTAGCGGGGGGGCATTTAATGAGCAGTTCTTC. Its protein is CASSSSGGAFNEQFF.

This sequence joins TRBV12-5 and TRBJ2-1; 10 nucleotides line up with TRBD1. Per the germline V gene, CDR1 is LGHNT and CDR2 is FRNRAP. The CDR3 spans 16 residues. Trimming took 3 bases from V and 7 from J; bases not matched to a gene: 9. CDR3 region: CASGFARDRGWNEQFF. The CDR3 nucleotides are TGTGCTAGTGGTTTTGCCCGGGACAGGGGTTGGAATGAGCAGTTCTTC.

This chain joins TRBV6-4 and TRBJ2-1, with TRBD2 matching over 9 bases. The germline V gene encodes CDR1 MRHNA and CDR2 SNTAGT. The V segment lost 2 bases and the J segment 9 bases; nucleotides outside the gene matches: 8. The CDR3 is 15 amino acids. CDR3 sequence: CASSDVAGGLGEQFF. The CDR3 DNA sequence: TGTGCCAGCAGTGACGTGGCGGGGGGGCTCGGTGAGCAGTTCTTC.

This clonotype turned up a few times. This chain uses TRBV7-2 with TRBJ2-1; 11 nucleotides match TRBD2. CDR1 is SGHTA, CDR2 FQGNSA, per germline. Unmatched junction bases numbered 11, after V lost 4 bases and J lost 9 bases. This CDR3 is built from 16 residues. Here the CDR3 DNA reads TGTGCCAGCAGCTACGTAGCGGGGGGGCGTTACTCTGAGCAGTTCTTC. It yields the protein CASSYVAGGRYSEQFF.

This chain joins TRBV7-3 and TRBJ2-2, with D perhaps TRBD1 (5 bases). Trimming took off 5 bases at V and 1 base at J, with 8 bases between the two ends. The CDR3 extends over 14 amino acids. CDR1 SGHTA and CDR2 FQGTGA come from the germline V gene. This CDR3 reads CASSPTGNTGELFF. The CDR3 DNA sequence: TGTGCCAGCAGCCCAACAGGGAACACCGGGGAGCTGTTTTTT.

There are a few counts of this clonotype. The CDR3 protein is CSVDLGRNGYTF. CDR3 nucleotides: TGCAGCGTTGATCTGGGGAGGAATGGCTACACCTTC. The chain recombines TRBV29-1 with TRBJ1-2; D gene uncertain. Deletions cut 3 bases from V and 6 bases from J, with 11 bases between. The CDR3 extends over 12 amino acids. Germline loops: CDR1 SQVTM, CDR2 ANQGSEA.

This clonotype was counted only a few times. CDR3 sequence: CASSPMGVGQPQHF. In DNA, the CDR3 is TGTGCCAGCAGCCCGATGGGGGTAGGGCAGCCCCAGCATTTT. The rearrangement joins TRBV9 to TRBJ1-5, with a weak D call TRBD1 (5 bases). Germline V gene lookup returns CDR1 SGDLS and CDR2 YYNGEE. CDR3 length equals 14 residues. Trimming pared 4 bases from V and 7 bases from J, leaving 15 bases between. Filled out from reference TRBV9 and TRBJ1-5, the complete variable domain reads DSGVTQTPKHLITATGQRVTLRCSPRSGDLSVYWYQQSLDQGLQFLIQYYNGEERAKGNILERFSAQQFPDLHSELNLSSLELGDSALYFCASSPMGVGQPQHFGDGTRLSIL.